This T cell receptor (beta chain) was sequenced for a study of read filtering for tumor transcriptome and immune sequencing (dated by TCRdb to the early 2020s). Concerning the study at large: The cohort consisted of 17 to 20 male and roughly 15 female patients, with a mean age of about 64 years and an age range of roughly 40 to 85. Under revised international staging, roughly 8 patients fell into R-ISS I, 15 or so into R-ISS II and about 7 into R-ISS III. Whole-transcriptome libraries were prepared with the TruSeq RNA Access Library Prep Kit after DNase treatment. Per sample, about 4.05 to 10.27 million TCR-region mapped reads were obtained with IR-seq, compared with only about 85 to 1273 with RNA-seq. Using the same bone marrow samples, the study ran both targeted immune repertoire sequencing and bulk whole-transcriptome sequencing and then compared the TCR repertoires from each method. As a main aim, a read-filtering strategy for immune repertoire data was addressed, with the specific question being whether clonotypes supported by a single read should be removed. Paper-wide results and their limitations: The sorted CD138-negative fraction was not purified T cells but a mixed bone marrow immune population. Clonotypes were captured by IR-seq at much higher depth and more reliably than by RNA-seq, and smaller IR-seq throughput was sufficient for identification of most shared clonotypes. Removing single-read clonotypes increased the correlation between IR-seq and RNA-seq shared clonotype proportions. Single-read clonotypes made up roughly 82% of clonotypes but only roughly 3.6% of total reads in IR-seq, compared with about 77% of clonotypes and about 44% of reads in RNA-seq.

Each patient had bone marrow sampled at the time of active disease. Isolation of bone marrow mononuclear cells was performed by Ficoll-Hypaque density gradient centrifugation. To remove myeloma plasma cells, the cells were labeled with CD138 magnetic microbeads on a MACS separator, and CD138-negative cells were then collected by negative selection. Flow cytometry with CD138 antibodies on an Attune NxT was used to check how pure the isolated cells were. TRIzol reagent was used to extract total RNA, which was then quantified with a NanoDrop spectrophotometer. Paired RNA-seq and IR-seq were performed on each patient's CD138-negative bone marrow sample. TCR libraries were built from 400 ng RNA with the Immunoverse kit, using molecular barcoded adaptors covering alpha/delta and beta/gamma chains. TCR library preparation was performed with the same RNA that was used for transcriptome sequencing. Sequencing of TCR libraries was carried out on an Illumina HiSeq 4000 with 2 x 150 cycles. The authors processed their data as follows. TCR reads were aligned to human V, D, J and C references and assembled into CDR3 clonotypes with MiXCR, including quality filtering and error correction. The tcR package in R was used to analyze clonotype counts and gene usage diversity. For inspection of raw mapping reads, RNA-seq reads were mapped by STAR aligner version 2.5.3a onto GRCh37 of the human genome. To test how sequencing depth affects detected clonotypes, IR-seq fastq files were randomly downsampled with Seqtk 1.3. Through fastp at Q25 and MiXCR, TCRdb rebuilt clones from the public reads, retaining in-frame beta chains. A single entry per CDR3 protein holds the most common genes and DNA from its merged rows. What appears here as the V and J calls and clone size reflects TCRdb's work, not the paper's. In this sample the table shows about 40,000 distinct CDR3 sequences, approximately 12% of which occur a single time. The top ten constitute 30% to 45% of the sample.

V loses 6 bases at its end and J loses 1 base; junction bases beyond the gene matches: 6. The CDR3 runs 16 residues from the cysteine to the phenylalanine. Only the CDR3 part of the read is kept: 48 bases, read in frame from the first base. CDR1 SEHNR and CDR2 FQNEAQ are derived from the germline V gene (reference sequence). This clonotype was observed at least ten times. Its antigen is unknown. No base qualities exist here, and no much larger clone lies one base off it. The material sequenced was a population of CD138-negative cells sorted from bone marrow. In the paper's terms, the cell subset or site label means: bone marrow mononuclear cells depleted of CD138+ plasma/myeloma cells by negative magnetic selection. The sequence derives from a donor older than 35 with multiple myeloma. The chain is made from TRBV7-9 and TRBJ2-5; 12 nucleotides in the junction match TRBD2. CDR3 sequence: CASSLGLAGSQETQYF. The DNA sequence follows: TGTGCCAGCAGTCTAGGACTAGCGGGGAGCCAAGAGACCCAGTACTTC. Joined to the reference TRBV7-9 and TRBJ2-5 proteins, this CDR3 gives the full variable domain: DTGVSQNPRHKITKRGQNVTFRCDPISEHNRLYWYRQTLGQGPEFLTYFQNEAQLEKSRLLSDRFSAERPKGSFSTLEIQRTEQGDSAMYLCASSLGLAGSQETQYFGPGTRLLVL.